This T cell receptor beta chain was sequenced during a study of early T cells in non-severe SARS-CoV-2 infection. Study at large: Sequencing was performed on bulk RNA from unsorted whole blood, leaving chains unpaired.

This clonotype was observed a few times. Its antigen is not known. Study-level points and caveats: Lookups in VDJdb leaned toward anti-spike CD8 responses and missed private and CD4 specificities.

Individual cDNA molecules received unique molecular identifiers. TCRdb ran MiXCR on the 5' RACE reads and lists one entry per CDR3 protein. The sample yields fewer than 85,000 distinct CDR3 sequences, around 15% seen once. Germline lookup yields CDR1 MNHEY and CDR2 SVGEGT. The CDR3 extends over 15 amino acids. V shed 6 bases and J shed 3 bases, with 18 bases lying between them. Sequencing was carried out using whole blood. This clonotype was obtained from an adult who was a healthcare worker with PCR-confirmed SARS-CoV-2 infection or an uninfected control (not recorded which). This chain links TRBV6-2 or TRBV6-3 with TRBJ2-7; a possible D gene is TRBD1 (5 bases). The CDR3 reads CASSRTAGANYEQYF. The CDR3 DNA is TGTGCCAGCAGCCGTACAGCTGGGGCGAACTACGAGCAGTACTTC.